The sequence of this TCR beta chain was determined in a study of Graves' ophthalmopathy and Graves' hyperthyroidism. Scientists amplified the TCR beta CDR3 regions from RNA transcripts. Second-round multiplex PCR came after a first-round RT-PCR that employed HTBI primers. TCRdb ran MiXCR on the multiplex PCR reads and lists one entry per CDR3 protein. The sample holds 230,000 or so distinct CDR3 sequences, 40% to 50% seen once. CDR1 and CDR2 (germline): MNHNS, SASEGT. The CDR3 is made up of 14 amino acids. V was pared by 6 bases and J by 1 base, with 12 bases between. The sample taken for sequencing was peripheral blood. This clonotype was sampled from an adult man with Graves' ophthalmopathy. This chain uses TRBV6-1 with TRBJ2-5; perhaps D is TRBD1 or TRBD2 (5 bases each). Written as DNA, the CDR3 is TGTGCCAGCAGCCCCAGGGACCCCCAAGAGACCCAGTACTTC. Encoded protein: CASSPRDPQETQYF.